The clone carrying this TCR beta chain was observed a single time. Antigen unknown. Trimming pared 4 bases from V and 7 bases from J, leaving 19 bases between. The CDR3 runs 15 residues. CDR1 is MGHRA and CDR2 is YSYEKL in the germline V gene. RNA extraction and reverse transcription yielded cDNA as sequencing template. Data came from immunoSEQ multiplex PCR; TCRdb stores just in-frame clones and leaves some out. The table shows roughly 20,000 clones, with 60% to 70% occurring only once. The data are from a study of CD8+ T cells in alopecia areata. Sorting of CD4+ cells into CD25+CD127- cells was carried out for roughly five patients. Researchers took lesional scalp punch biopsies and peripheral blood from people who were alopecia areata patients. General study results and limits: When scalp samples are sequenced, resident alphabeta T cells of normal skin are also captured. Lesional scalp, notably in alopecia totalis/universalis, had clonality above that of normal scalp.

The sequencing sample was made of CD4+ Tregs sorted from blood. The genes are TRBV4-1 and TRBJ1-2; no definite D call. The sequence was collected from a human donor with alopecia areata. The CDR3 DNA sequence: TGCGCCAGCAGCCCCCAGATTTACACGGAGAGTGGCTACACCTTC. Amino acids: CASSPQIYTESGYTF.